The 9 T cell receptor beta chains presented below share a single source sample, sequenced in a study of T cell responses to AZD1222 COVID-19 vaccine. Repertoires were generated with immunoSEQ multiplex PCR, while TCRdb's copy carries only in-frame clones and drops some. In the table there are about 55,000 clones, roughly 90% of which are singletons. The starting material was peripheral blood, obtained on day 0 of AZD1222 vaccination. The receptor set was obtained from an adult in good health.

CDR3 in amino acids: CASSYTGTGDSYEQYF. CDR3 DNA sequence: TGTGCCAGCAGCTACACCGGGACAGGGGATTCCTACGAGCAGTACTTC. V usage is TRBV28 and J usage is TRBJ2-7; 10 bases are a match to TRBD1. Losses at the gene ends were 6 bases for V and 1 base for J; bases not matched to a gene: 9. The CDR3 is made up of 16 amino acids. CDR1 is MDHEN and CDR2 is SYDVKM in the germline V gene.

The gene calls are TRBV11-2 and TRBJ1-1; D unclear. CDR3 length equals 14 residues. Deletions cut 3 bases from V and 0 bases from J, with 8 bases between. Germline CDR1 is SGHAT and CDR2 is FQNNGV. CDR3 nucleotides: TGTGCCAGCAGCTTCGAATACATGAACACTGAAGCTTTCTTT. The encoded protein is CASSFEYMNTEAFF.

The rearrangement links TRBV4-1 to TRBJ1-6; D might be TRBD1 (6 bases). This CDR3 is built from 15 residues. Germline V lookup: CDR1 MGHRA, CDR2 YSYEKL. The ends were cut back, 7 bases at V and 5 bases at J, with 15 bases in the middle. The DNA for the CDR3 is TGCGCCAGCACCGAAGGAGGACAGAATAATTCACCCCTCCACTTT. This codes for CASTEGGQNNSPLHF.

This clone was detected a few times. The CDR3 DNA is TGTGCCAGCAGCTTCGGACTAGCTCGGATTCGCGAGCAGTACTTC. It specifies CASSFGLARIREQYF. The chain combines TRBV5-8 with TRBJ2-7, with TRBD2 identical over 8 bases. The CDR3 is 15 residues long. V lost 2 bases, J lost 6 bases, and 10 bases stayed unmatched. In germline, CDR1 is SGHTS, CDR2 YDEGEE.

The chain combines TRBV15 with TRBJ1-5; D perhaps matches TRBD1 (6 bases). The CDR3 is made up of 15 amino acids. Germline V gene lookup returns CDR1 LNHNV and CDR2 YYDKDF (reference sequence). Trimming left V 7 bases short and J 1 base short, with 14 bases between. In nucleotides, the CDR3 is TGTGCCACCATGCGGGGAAGGGGGAGCAATCAGCCCCAGCATTTT. Translated: CATMRGRGSNQPQHF.

This clone was seen once. J is TRBJ1-1 and V is TRBV2; D possibly corresponds to TRBD1 (5 bases). The length of the CDR3 is 15 residues. V was clipped by 7 bases and J by 3 bases, with 18 bases between them. Germline-derived CDR1 and CDR2 are SNHLY and FYNNEI. CDR3: CASTGDPRVDTEAFF. The CDR3, as DNA: TGTGCCAGCACTGGGGACCCCCGTGTCGACACTGAAGCTTTCTTT.

This clone was recorded only once. V and J are TRBV19 and TRBJ2-3; the match to TRBD1 covers 10 bases. Trimming took 5 bases from V and 4 from J; bases not matched to a gene: 3. From germline, CDR1 is LNHDA and CDR2 SQIVND (reference sequence). The CDR3 sequence is 14 residues long. As DNA, the CDR3 is TGTGCCAGTAGTCCCGGGACAGGGGCAGATACGCAGTATTTT. Residues: CASSPGTGADTQYF.

This chain links TRBV7-2 with TRBJ2-7; possibly TRBD1 for D (5 bases). V lost 6 bases, J lost 4 bases, and 16 bases lay in between. The germline CDR1 and CDR2 sequences are SGHTA and FQGNSA. The CDR3 contains 14 residues. The CDR3 here is CASRPRAQSYEQYF. The CDR3 bases are TGTGCCAGCAGGCCCAGGGCACAGTCATACGAGCAGTACTTC. Full variable domain (outside the CDR3, taken from reference TRBV7-2 and TRBJ2-7): GAGVSQSPSNKVTEKGKDVELRCDPISGHTALYWYRQSLGQGLEFLIYFQGNSAPDKSGLPSDRFSAERTGGSVSTLTIQRTQQEDSAVYLCASRPRAQSYEQYFGPGTRLTVT.

This chain uses TRBV5-1 with TRBJ1-4; D may be TRBD1 (5 bases). This CDR3 spans 15 amino acids. Trimming cost V 5 bases and J 3 bases, with 14 bases left between them. CDR1 and CDR2 from the germline V gene are SGHRS and YFSETQ. In nucleotides, the CDR3 is TGCGCCAGCAGTTCGGCGGGGGTTGCTAATGAAAAACTGTTTTTT. Amino acids: CASSSAGVANEKLFF.